This is a list of T cell receptor beta chains from one sample in a study of blood T cell repertoires in COVID-19. The protocol was immunoSEQ multiplex PCR, while the TCRdb copy is restricted to in-frame clones and leaves out a portion. The sample holds some 220,000 clones, approximately 81% seen once. Sequences were obtained from peripheral blood. These receptors originate from a woman at least 80 years old with active or convalescent COVID-19. The CDR3 runs from the conserved cysteine through the conserved F or W. A D gene is named only where the DNA matches it firmly. Clone size is given for some rows only: seen once, a few or many times, or a class if the clone is expanded.

J: TRBJ2-7; V: TRBV7-3; D: NA; size: NA; CDR3: CASSLTTYEQYF; DNA: TGTGCCAGCAGCCTTACTACCTACGAGCAGTACTTC
J: TRBJ2-5; V: TRBV25-1; D: NA; size: NA; CDR3: CASTSGQKKETQYF; DNA: TGTGCCAGCACTTCCGGACAGAAGAAAGAGACCCAGTACTTC
J: TRBJ1-2; V: TRBV15; D: NA; size: NA; CDR3: CATSRDEVAGYTF; DNA: TGTGCCACCAGCAGAGATGAAGTCGCGGGCTACACCTTC
J: TRBJ2-3; V: TRBV6-5; D: NA; size: NA; CDR3: CASREIFADTQYF; DNA: TGTGCCAGCAGAGAGATATTCGCAGATACGCAGTATTTT
J: TRBJ1-2; V: TRBV23-1; D: NA; size: NA; CDR3: CASSQSKTPSTPYGYTF; DNA: TGCGCCAGCAGTCAATCTAAGACACCCTCAACTCCCTATGGCTACACCTTC
J: TRBJ1-2; V: TRBV28; D: NA; size: NA; CDR3: CATLPPRGGAGGYTF; DNA: TGTGCCACCCTCCCTCCTCGGGGGGGGGCGGGTGGCTACACCTTC
J: TRBJ1-1; V: TRBV19; D: NA; size: NA; CDR3: CASSPGPLEAFF; DNA: TGTGCCAGTAGTCCTGGGCCCCTTGAAGCTTTCTTT
J: TRBJ1-5; V: TRBV6-5; D: NA; size: NA; CDR3: CASSSTAGTHQPQHF; DNA: TGTGCCAGCAGTTCCACCGCGGGGACCCATCAGCCCCAGCATTTT
J: TRBJ1-1; V: TRBV2; D: NA; size: many; CDR3: CASRGGTIIFNTEAFF; DNA: TGTGCCAGCAGGGGAGGGACAATAATTTTTAACACTGAAGCTTTCTTT
J: TRBJ2-3; V: TRBV15; D: NA; size: NA; CDR3: CATSDTLLDSWTDTQYF; DNA: TGTGCCACCAGCGACACATTACTAGATTCTTGGACAGATACGCAGTATTTT